The 4 T cell receptor beta chains below were found in one sample sequenced in a study of T cells after yellow fever vaccination. TCRdb analysed the 5' RACE reads with MiXCR anew, one entry per CDR3 protein. The top ten hold around 46% of the sample, which has about 120,000 distinct CDR3 sequences, 15% seen once. Sequenced material: CD8+ T cells sorted from PBMCs, taken 5 days after the yellow fever booster vaccination. These receptors were obtained from a man between 18 and 35 years old who received the YFV17D yellow fever vaccine.

This clonotype was recorded many times. The chain employs TRBV7-9 and TRBJ2-1; D not resolved. Germline CDR1 and CDR2: SEHNR and FQNEAQ (reference sequence). V shed 0 bases and J shed 9 bases, with 9 bases lying between them. The CDR3 runs to 13 residues. The CDR3, as DNA: TGTGCCAGCAGCTTAGCGGGGAACGGTGAGCAGTTCTTC. Residues: CASSLAGNGEQFF. Looking up the rest from reference TRBV7-9 and TRBJ2-1 gives the full variable domain: DTGVSQNPRHKITKRGQNVTFRCDPISEHNRLYWYRQTLGQGPEFLTYFQNEAQLEKSRLLSDRFSAERPKGSFSTLEIQRTEQGDSAMYLCASSLAGNGEQFFGPGTRLTVL.

This clonotype was seen many times. The genes are TRBV29-1 and TRBJ2-1; no definite D call. From germline, CDR1 is SQVTM and CDR2 ANQGSEA. V was cut by 7 bases and J by 8 bases, with 12 bases left in between. The CDR3 is 11 amino acids. The CDR3 region has the DNA TGCAGCGCCCCAGACCCCGATGAGCAGTTCTTC. Translation: CSAPDPDEQFF.

The rearrangement links TRBV4-1 to TRBJ2-5; tentatively, D is TRBD1 (6 bases). The V gene's germline CDR1 is MGHRA and CDR2 YSYEKL. The length of the CDR3 is 14 residues. Trimming shortened V by 6 bases and J by 1 base, and 12 bases separated the two germline ends. The CDR3 nucleotides read TGCGCCAGCAGGAAGGCAGGGGCCCAAGAGACCCAGTACTTC. Amino acid sequence: CASRKAGAQETQYF.

This chain uses TRBV6-2 or TRBV6-3 with TRBJ1-2; D ambiguous. The CDR3 has 14 amino acids. Between the trimmed V and J ends, which lost 0 bases and 1 base, there was a span of 6 bases. The V gene's germline CDR1 is MNHEY and CDR2 SVGEGT. This CDR3 reads CASSYSVDNYGYTF. The CDR3 DNA follows: TGTGCCAGCAGTTACTCGGTGGATAACTATGGCTACACCTTC.